This entry lists 7 T cell receptor beta chains sequenced from one sample in a study of T cells in Graves' hyperthyroidism and ophthalmopathy. The TCR beta CDR3 regions underwent amplification using RNA transcripts as the source. HTBI primers were used for first-round RT-PCR of the TCR CDR3. A single record per CDR3 protein comes from TCRdb applying MiXCR to the multiplex PCR reads. The table shows fewer than 550,000 distinct CDR3 sequences, with roughly 25% occurring only once. Material: blood. These receptors were taken from a woman in her 30s with Graves' ophthalmopathy.

This clonotype was counted between two and nine times. V gene TRBV5-1 combines with J gene TRBJ2-5; D uncertain. CDR1 is SGHRS, CDR2 YFSETQ, per germline. V was trimmed by 7 bases and J by 1 base, leaving 8 bases between them. The CDR3 is 12 residues long. CDR3 in amino acids: CASGFLQETQYF. CDR3 coding DNA: TGCGCCAGCGGATTCCTCCAAGAGACCCAGTACTTC.

This clonotype has only a few counts. This chain connects TRBV28 to TRBJ2-7, with TRBD1 as a possible D gene (7 bases). V gave up 1 base and J gave up 4 bases, with 20 bases separating them. The CDR3 loop spans 17 amino acids. CDR1 is MDHEN, CDR2 SYDVKM, per germline. The CDR3 bases are TGTGCCAGCAGTTTATTCAGCGCAGGGGGGCTCGGGTACGAGCAGTACTTC. It translates to CASSLFSAGGLGYEQYF.

This clonotype is a singleton in its sample. V usage is TRBV28 and J usage is TRBJ2-5; D may be TRBD2 (6 bases). This CDR3 region has 15 residues. The V gene lost 7 bases and the J gene lost 1 base, with 16 bases spanning the gap. Germline CDR1 is MDHEN and CDR2 is SYDVKM. For the CDR3, the DNA is TGTGCCAGCAATGGAGGAGGGGCTAGCCAAGAGACCCAGTACTTC. It yields the protein CASNGGGASQETQYF.

The sample holds many counts of this clonotype. This rearrangement joins TRBV7-9 to TRBJ1-1; 9 nucleotides agree with TRBD1. The trim removed 5 bases at V and 1 base at J, leaving 2 bases unmatched. The CDR3 has 14 amino acids. Germline V lookup: CDR1 SEHNR, CDR2 FQNEAQ (reference sequence). The CDR3 here is CASSVGQGNTEAFF. The CDR3 region has the DNA TGTGCCAGCAGCGTGGGACAGGGGAACACTGAAGCTTTCTTT.

This clonotype occurred many times. This could be a read error, since a much larger clone is one nucleotide away. CDR3 residues: CASGYQGGNQPQHF. CDR3 DNA: TGTGCCAGCGGTTACCAGGGAGGCAATCAGCCCCAGCATTTT. The chain carries TRBV12-3 or TRBV12-4 and TRBJ1-5; maybe TRBD1 (5 bases). Trimming shortened V by 8 bases and J by 2 bases, and 13 bases separated the two germline ends. The CDR3 covers 14 residues.

Concerning this clonotype: A much larger clone differs from this one at a single base, so this may be a read error. The chain joins TRBV7-9 to TRBJ2-2, with D tentatively TRBD1 or TRBD2 (5 bases each). Germline lookup yields CDR1 SEHNR and CDR2 FQNEAQ (reference sequence). This CDR3 is 15 amino acids long. The CDR3 sequence is CTSSTGTVPTGELFF. CDR3 DNA: TGTACCAGCAGCACCGGGACGGTTCCCACCGGGGAGCTGTTTTTT. Complete variable domain (other parts from reference TRBV7-9 and TRBJ2-2): DTGVSQNPRHKITKRGQNVTFRCDPISEHNRLYWYRQTLGQGPEFLTYFQNEAQLEKSRLLSDRFSAERPKGSFSTLEIQRTEQGDSAMYLCTSSTGTVPTGELFFGEGSRLTVL.

Only one count was recorded for this clonotype. This chain joins TRBV5-1 and TRBJ2-1, with TRBD1 matching 12 bases. V dropped 4 bases and J dropped 7; count of bases not matched to a gene: 9. The germline V gene has CDR1 SGHRS and CDR2 YFSETQ. The CDR3 extends over 16 amino acids. The CDR3 DNA reads TGCGCCAGCAGCCTAGGGGACAGGGGGCCTCGAAATGAGCAGTTCTTC. The encoded protein is CASSLGDRGPRNEQFF.